Listed here are 22 T cell receptor beta chains from one sample, sequenced in a study of blood T cell repertoires in COVID-19. Clones were read by immunoSEQ multiplex PCR, and TCRdb kept only the in-frame ones, dropping some. Here the sample spans more than 150,000 clones, more than 75% being singletons. Sequenced input: peripheral blood. These receptors all come from a woman aged 18-30 years who had recovered from COVID-19.

The CDR3 DNA is TGTGCCAGCAGCTTAGATGGTTTACAGAGCACAGATACGCAGTATTTT. Amino acid sequence: CASSLDGLQSTDTQYF. V and J are TRBV11-3 and TRBJ2-3; D remains ambiguous. Trimming took 0 bases from V and 0 from J, leaving 10 bases between them. Germline V CDR1 and CDR2: SGHNT, YENEEA. This CDR3 region has 16 residues.

The chain links TRBV5-5 to TRBJ1-2; D uncertain. Per germline, CDR1 SGHKS and CDR2 YYEKEE (reference sequence). V was pared by 6 bases and J by 3 bases, with 6 bases between. The CDR3 length is 11 residues. The CDR3 spells CASKRDYGYTF. The CDR3 DNA reads TGTGCCAGCAAACGGGACTATGGCTACACCTTC.

The CDR3 nucleotides read TGTGCCAGCAGTTCCCCCGGGACTAGCGGGGTGGAGACCCAGTACTTC. Its protein product is CASSSPGTSGVETQYF. The gene calls are TRBV6-5 and TRBJ2-5; TRBD2 aligns across 13 bases. Germline V gene sequence: CDR1 MNHEY, CDR2 SVGAGI. This CDR3 comprises 16 residues. Unmatched junction bases numbered 7, after V lost 4 bases and J lost 5 bases.

The chain carries TRBV6-5 and TRBJ2-7; no clear D. CDR3 size: 14 residues. Germline-derived CDR1 and CDR2 are MNHEY and SVGAGI. V was cut by 2 bases and J by 2 bases, with 10 bases left in between. Here the CDR3 DNA reads TGTGCCAGCAGTTACACCATACCGGCCTACGAGCAGTACTTC. This sequence encodes CASSYTIPAYEQYF.

The chain is built from TRBV2 and TRBJ2-7, with TRBD2 as a possible D gene (6 bases). The V end lost 6 bases, the J end lost 3 bases, and 15 bases lay between the germline ends. The CDR3 has 14 residues. Germline loops: CDR1 SNHLY, CDR2 FYNNEI. The CDR3 reads CASRRGMDYYEQYF. CDR3 DNA: TGTGCCAGCAGAAGGGGAATGGACTACTACGAGCAGTACTTC.

Only one count was recorded for this clone. V gene TRBV6-5 combines with J gene TRBJ2-7; D perhaps matches TRBD1 (6 bases). Trimming took off 6 bases at V and 2 bases at J, with 17 bases between the two ends. Germline lookup yields CDR1 MNHEY and CDR2 SVGAGI. CDR3 length equals 15 residues. The CDR3 DNA follows: TGTGCCAGCAGGTCGGACAGCCTAGGGGCCTACGAGCAGTACGTC. This codes for CASRSDSLGAYEQYV.

This clone was recorded a few times. The V and J genes are TRBV14 and TRBJ2-1, with 7 bases fitting TRBD2. This CDR3 has 18 amino acids. The trim removed 0 bases at V and 7 bases at J, leaving 15 bases unmatched. Per germline, CDR1 SGHDN and CDR2 FVKESK. The CDR3 bases are TGTGCCAGCAGCCAAGATCGCCAGATGGCGGGAGCGGGGAATGAGCAGTTCTTC. Its translation is CASSQDRQMAGAGNEQFF.

The rearrangement uses TRBV15 and TRBJ2-3; D is uncertain. There are 16 residues in the CDR3. Trimming took 0 bases from V and 0 from J, leaving 10 bases between them. Germline V lookup: CDR1 LNHNV, CDR2 YYDKDF (reference sequence). CDR3 bases: TGTGCCACCAGCAGAGAATTGTCCTCTAGCACAGATACGCAGTATTTT. Amino acids: CATSRELSSSTDTQYF. The full variable domain, completed using reference TRBV15 and TRBJ2-3, is DAMVIQNPRYQVTQFGKPVTLSCSQTLNHNVMYWYQQKSSQAPKLLFHYYDKDFNNEADTPDNFQSRRPNTSFCFLDIRSPGLGDTAMYLCATSRELSSSTDTQYFGPGTRLTVL.

The chain has TRBV4-1 and TRBJ1-1; no reliable D call. The V end lost 9 bases, the J end lost 1 base, and 24 bases lay between the germline ends. There are 17 residues in the CDR3. The germline gives CDR1 MGHRA, CDR2 YSYEKL. The CDR3 reads CASNPREVLGGNTEAFF. CDR3 coding DNA: TGCGCCAGTAACCCAAGGGAGGTTCTGGGAGGGAACACTGAAGCTTTCTTT.

This clone was observed once. The chain uses TRBV6-1 and TRBJ2-7; a possible D gene is TRBD2 (6 bases). CDR3 length: 12 amino acids. Germline lookup yields CDR1 MNHNS and CDR2 SASEGT. The V end was cut by 2 bases, the J end by 7 bases, with 9 bases between. The CDR3 DNA reads TGTGCCAGCAGTGAATGGGCGGGGGAGCAGTACGTC. It encodes CASSEWAGEQYV.

This chain connects TRBV7-8 to TRBJ2-3, with 7 bases fitting TRBD2. The V gene end was trimmed by 5 bases and the J gene end by 0 bases; junction bases not matched to a gene: 8. The V gene's germline CDR1 is SGHVS and CDR2 FQNEAQ. The CDR3 extends over 16 amino acids. Here the CDR3 reads CASSTRLAFSTDTQYF. The CDR3 coding sequence is TGTGCCAGCAGCACAAGACTAGCCTTTAGCACAGATACGCAGTATTTT.

The chain couples TRBV27 to TRBJ2-1, with 13 nucleotides matching TRBD2. CDR3 length equals 17 residues. The V segment lost 3 bases and the J segment 5 bases; nucleotides outside the gene matches: 7. Germline-derived CDR1 and CDR2 are MNHEY and SMNVEV (reference sequence). The CDR3 nucleotides are TGTGCCAGCAGTTTCTCCCAAGGACTAGCGGGGGACAATGAGCAGTTCTTC. Its protein product is CASSFSQGLAGDNEQFF.

CDR3 bases: TGTGCCAGCAGGAAGACTAGACAAGAGACCCAGTACTTC. It encodes CASRKTRQETQYF. The chain couples TRBV11-2 to TRBJ2-5, with D maybe TRBD2 (6 bases). V dropped 6 bases and J dropped 2 bases, with 10 bases sitting between them. CDR1 SGHAT and CDR2 FQNNGV come from the germline V gene. The CDR3 sequence is 13 residues long.

The chain uses TRBV27 and TRBJ2-7; D may be TRBD2 (7 bases). The CDR3 covers 15 residues. With 2 bases removed from V and 5 bases from J, the gap between germline ends came to 16 bases. The germline gives CDR1 MNHEY, CDR2 SMNVEV (reference sequence). This CDR3 reads CASSLGGAAFHEQYF. DNA of the CDR3: TGTGCCAGCAGTTTAGGGGGGGCCGCTTTCCACGAGCAGTACTTC.

This rearrangement joins TRBV21-1 to TRBJ1-3. TRBV21-1 is noted as a pseudogene. The CDR3 covers 18 residues. The CDR3 is CASSKAPMGSGSGNTIYF. In DNA, the CDR3 is TGTGCCAGCAGCAAAGCCCCGATGGGTTCGGGCTCTGGAAACACCATATATTTT.

The chain couples TRBV6-4 to TRBJ2-3, with 9 bases aligning to TRBD2. This CDR3 contains 14 residues. Germline CDR1 and CDR2: MRHNA and SNTAGT. Trimming removed 2 bases from V and 3 bases from J; junction bases left unmatched: 0. The CDR3 DNA follows: TGTGCCAGCAGTGACACTAGCGGGACAGATACGCAGTATTTT. Translating it yields CASSDTSGTDTQYF.

This chain uses TRBV4-1 with TRBJ2-7; the match to TRBD2 covers 9 bases. CDR3 size: 15 residues. CDR1 is MGHRA and CDR2 is YSYEKL in the germline V gene. V lost 0 bases and J lost 4; bases outside the gene matches: 4. The CDR3 loop reads CASSQEGGLAYEQYV. CDR3 DNA: TGCGCCAGCAGCCAAGAAGGGGGACTAGCTTACGAGCAGTACGTC.

The chain employs TRBV20-1 and TRBJ2-7, with D maybe TRBD1 (6 bases). There are 11 residues in the CDR3. Germline V gene lookup returns CDR1 DFQATT and CDR2 SNEGSKA (reference sequence). In DNA, the CDR3 is TGCAGCCCACTAGGGGGCTACGAGCAGTACGTC. It translates to CSPLGGYEQYV.

The rearrangement joins TRBV7-2 to TRBJ2-1; maybe TRBD2 (6 bases). V lost 6 bases and J 0 bases, leaving 9 bases between the germline ends. CDR1 SGHTA and CDR2 FQGNSA come from the germline V gene. This CDR3 is built from 14 residues. DNA of the CDR3: TGTGCCAGCAGGGACTACAGCTCCTACAATGAGCAGTTCTTC. The encoded protein is CASRDYSSYNEQFF.

The genes are TRBV20-1 and TRBJ2-1; a weak D match, TRBD2 (5 bases). Germline V gives CDR1 DFQATT, CDR2 SNEGSKA (reference sequence). The V end lost 3 bases, the J end lost 8 bases, and 11 bases lay between the germline ends. This CDR3 contains 12 residues. The CDR3 region is CSASFYGDEQFF. The CDR3 bases are TGCAGTGCTAGTTTCTACGGGGATGAGCAGTTCTTC.

V gene TRBV6-5 combines with J gene TRBJ2-1; D may be TRBD1 (6 bases). Germline values: CDR1 MNHEY, CDR2 SVGAGI. V lost 0 bases, J lost 0 bases, and 9 bases lay in between. This CDR3 has 16 residues. The CDR3 reads CASSYSLRGSYNEQFF. The CDR3 nucleotides read TGTGCCAGCAGTTACTCCCTCAGGGGCTCCTACAATGAGCAGTTCTTC.

The V gene is TRBV4-1, the J gene TRBJ2-5; D is possibly TRBD1 (6 bases). The CDR3 is 15 residues long. Germline CDR1 reads MGHRA; CDR2 reads YSYEKL. With 2 bases removed from V and 4 bases from J, the gap between germline ends came to 14 bases. CDR3 coding DNA: TGCGCCAGCAGCCAACAGCTTACAGGGAGAGAGACCCAGTACTTC. Residues: CASSQQLTGRETQYF.